This T cell receptor (beta chain) was sequenced during a study of human T cells and chemical hapten exposure (dated by TCRdb to the early 2020s). Looking at the study overall: For sensitization, 2% DPC in acetone was applied to a 2 cm by 2 cm area of upper inner arm skin. Patients additionally received weekly therapeutic DPC doses to the scalp throughout the roughly 25-week study period. Patch testing was performed on the upper back with Finn chambers containing 0.01% DPC, and the patch tests were scored after 6 days according to International Contact Dermatitis Research Group standards. The patient cohort, mostly female, included alopecia areata with under or over 50% scalp involvement, alopecia totalis and alopecia universalis. Libraries were pooled for sequencing, and per-sample TCR yields varied mainly because of small differences in library volumes within the pool. This study followed changes in the peripheral blood TCR repertoire in vivo during primary and secondary sensitization of alopecia patients to the hapten diphenylcyclopropenone (DPC). Patient blood was sampled pre-sensitization (week 0) and at 2, 6 and about 24 weeks after DPC sensitization. Blood for TCR sequencing was provided by twenty-nine alopecia patients at one to four time points (pre-sensitization, 2, 6 and 24 weeks).

This clonotype occurred many times. What antigen it recognizes has not been identified. Base qualities are not at hand, and no much larger clone is one base apart. For CDR1 and CDR2, the germline V gene (reference sequence) lists SEHNR and FQNEAQ. V has 2 bases trimmed and J has 7 bases trimmed; junction bases matching no gene number 9. Spanning cysteine to phenylalanine, the CDR3 consists of 16 amino acids. CDR3 DNA only is kept here, 48 bases in frame from base 1. The full study reports these points: No change with DPC sensitization was found in the number of TCRs above 1 in 1000 frequency, and no evidence of global repertoire structure alterations was found. After repeated subsampling, the strength of the expansion versus patch-test correlation and the threshold at which it became significant changed. All patients had alopecia, a presumed autoimmune disease, so their immune response might differ from that of healthy individuals. The number of PT1 expanded TCRs positively correlated with patch test score, significant at thresholds 8, 16 and 32 but not 4. Compared with pre-sensitization or healthy control sets, expanded TCRs formed significantly more large CDR3 similarity clusters, which is consistent with antigen-driven responses.

The sample's time point label, decoded: pre-sensitization, week 0. Taken with the paper, the label for treatment or condition translates to: therapeutic diphenylcyclopropenone sensitization with weekly scalp DPC. At each patch-test visit, blood was drawn before the patch test was applied. Patients were considered eligible if aged 18 to 70, diagnosed with alopecia and deemed suitable for DPC therapy, and patients were excluded if pregnant. Unfractionated whole blood was collected in Tempus Blood RNA tubes, and total RNA was extracted from that blood. Libraries were built with RACE. The sequencer was a NextSeq 500. During library preparation, unique molecular identifiers were attached to individual cDNA molecules so that TCRs could be counted in a quantitative, reproducible way. Each blood RNA sample was used to sequence both TCR alpha and TCR beta chains. Under the source paper's analysis protocol: A median of about 87,000 TCRs per sample was observed, with a range of about 20,000 to 750,000. The Decombinator software suite was used to annotate the V, J and CDR3 of the TCR reads. To make PS versus PT1 abundance plots, every sample was subsampled to the same number of TCRs (28,000). TCRs were defined as expanded if absent before sensitization and observed at least eight times at the 2-week time point. The raw public reads went through TCRdb reprocessing: fastp at Q25, MiXCR clone calling, in-frame beta chains kept. Each CDR3 protein gets just one entry, which takes the most common genes and DNA from the rows behind it. Clone size and V and J calls follow TCRdb, not the original study. A total of about 40,000 distinct CDR3 sequences appear in this sample, roughly a tenth of them only once. Roughly 6% of the sample lies in the top ten.

The sequence came from a man aged 25-40 years with alopecia areata. Some clones in this sample may be carry-over from other donors' samples. Recombination linked TRBV7-9 to TRBJ2-7; TRBD1 matches 12 bases in the middle. The sequenced sample was whole blood, obtained in connection with sensitization to the hapten diphenylcyclopropenone (DPC). The CDR3 amino acid sequence is: CASSLWQGQGAGEQYF. The base sequence is TGTGCCAGCAGCTTATGGCAGGGACAGGGGGCCGGTGAGCAGTACTTC.